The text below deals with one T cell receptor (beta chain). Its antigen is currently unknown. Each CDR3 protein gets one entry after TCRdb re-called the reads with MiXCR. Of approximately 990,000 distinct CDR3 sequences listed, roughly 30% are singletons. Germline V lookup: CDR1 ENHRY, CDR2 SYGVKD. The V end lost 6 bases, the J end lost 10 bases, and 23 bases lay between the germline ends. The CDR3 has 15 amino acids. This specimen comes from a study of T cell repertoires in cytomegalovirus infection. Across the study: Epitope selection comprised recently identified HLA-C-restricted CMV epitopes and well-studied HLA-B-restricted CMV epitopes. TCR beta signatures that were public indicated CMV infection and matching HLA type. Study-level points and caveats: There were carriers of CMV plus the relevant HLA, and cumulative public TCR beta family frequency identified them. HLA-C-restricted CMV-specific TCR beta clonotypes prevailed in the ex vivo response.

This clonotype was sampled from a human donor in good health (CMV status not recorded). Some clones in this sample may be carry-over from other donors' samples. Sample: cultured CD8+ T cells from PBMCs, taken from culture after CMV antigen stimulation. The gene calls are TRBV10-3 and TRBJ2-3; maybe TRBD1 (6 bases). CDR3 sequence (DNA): TGTGCCATCAGCCTCGACGGGACACCTAATGGGGCGCAGTATTTT. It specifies CAISLDGTPNGAQYF.